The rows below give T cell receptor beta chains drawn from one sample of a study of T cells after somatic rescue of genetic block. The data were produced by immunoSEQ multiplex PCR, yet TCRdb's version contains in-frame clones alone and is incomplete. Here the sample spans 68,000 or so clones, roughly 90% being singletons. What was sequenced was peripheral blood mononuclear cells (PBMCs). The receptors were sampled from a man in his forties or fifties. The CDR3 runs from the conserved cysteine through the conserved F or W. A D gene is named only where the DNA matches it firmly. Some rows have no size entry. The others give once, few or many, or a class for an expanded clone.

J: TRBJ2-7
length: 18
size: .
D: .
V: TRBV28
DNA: TGTGCCAGCAGTTTTCAAAGGGGGGGAGGGGGAAGTTTCCACGAGCAGTACTTC
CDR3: CASSFQRGGGGSFHEQYF

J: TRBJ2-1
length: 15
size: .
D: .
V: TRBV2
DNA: TGTGCCAGCAGTGAGGAGATTAGCGGCTACAATGAGCAGTTCTTC
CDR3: CASSEEISGYNEQFF

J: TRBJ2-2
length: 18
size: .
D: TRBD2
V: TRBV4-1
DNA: TGCGCCAGCAGCCACCCCAGCAGGGGACTAGCGGGTACCGGGGAGCTGTTTTTT
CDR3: CASSHPSRGLAGTGELFF

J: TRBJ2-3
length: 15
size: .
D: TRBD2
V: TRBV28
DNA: TGTGCCAGCTCTACACCGGGACTAGGAGAGGGTACGCAGTATTTT
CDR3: CASSTPGLGEGTQYF

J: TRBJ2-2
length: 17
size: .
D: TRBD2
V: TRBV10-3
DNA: TGTGCCATCAGTGGGACTAGCGGGGGGGTGAACACCGGGGAGCTGTTTTTT
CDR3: CAISGTSGGVNTGELFF

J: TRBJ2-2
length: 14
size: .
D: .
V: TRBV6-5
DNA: TGTGCCAGCAGTTCGACAGAGAACACCGGGGAGCTGTTTTTT
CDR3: CASSSTENTGELFF

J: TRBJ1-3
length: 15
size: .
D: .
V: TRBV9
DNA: TGTGCCAGCAGCGTCGGGGACCTCTCTGGAAACACCATATATTTT
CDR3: CASSVGDLSGNTIYF

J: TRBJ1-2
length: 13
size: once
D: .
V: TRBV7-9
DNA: TGTGCCAGCAGCTTTGACAGTCCCTATGGCTACACCTTC
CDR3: CASSFDSPYGYTF

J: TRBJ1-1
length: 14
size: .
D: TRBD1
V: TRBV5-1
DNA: TGCGCCAGCAGCAGGGGACAGATGAACACTGAAGCTTTCTTT
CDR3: CASSRGQMNTEAFF

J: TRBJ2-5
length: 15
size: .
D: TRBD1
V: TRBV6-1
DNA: TGTGCCAGCAGTGGAGCCGGGACAGAGAGACGGACCCAGTACTTC
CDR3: CASSGAGTERRTQYF

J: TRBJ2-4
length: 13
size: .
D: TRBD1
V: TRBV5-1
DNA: TGCGCCAGCAGCGAAGGACAGGGACACATTCAGTACTTC
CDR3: CASSEGQGHIQYF

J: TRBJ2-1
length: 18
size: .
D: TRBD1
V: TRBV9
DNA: TGTGCCAGCAGCAATAGCCCGGGACAGGGAAGGGAACACAATGAGCAGTTCTTC
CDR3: CASSNSPGQGREHNEQFF

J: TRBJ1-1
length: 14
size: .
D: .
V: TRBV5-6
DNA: TGTGCCAGCAGGTCGGGACAAAAGAACACTGAAGCTTTCTTT
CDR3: CASRSGQKNTEAFF

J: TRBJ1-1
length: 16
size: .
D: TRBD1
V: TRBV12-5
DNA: TGTGCTAGTGGTTTGTGGGACAGGGATTCGAACACTGAAGCTTTCTTT
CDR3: CASGLWDRDSNTEAFF

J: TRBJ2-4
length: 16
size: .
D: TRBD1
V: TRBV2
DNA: TGTGCCAGCAGTGAAGAGGGGGCAGTAGCCAAAAACATTCAGTACTTC
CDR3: CASSEEGAVAKNIQYF

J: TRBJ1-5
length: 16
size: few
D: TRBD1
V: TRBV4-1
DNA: TGCGCCAGCAGCCAAACACTTACCAGGGGGGTTCAGCCCCAGCATTTT
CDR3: CASSQTLTRGVQPQHF

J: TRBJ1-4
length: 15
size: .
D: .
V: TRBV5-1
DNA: TGCGCCAGCAGCTCCGGGTCCCCAACTAATGAAAAACTGTTTTTT
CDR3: CASSSGSPTNEKLFF

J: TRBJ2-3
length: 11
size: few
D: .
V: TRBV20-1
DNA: TGCAGTGCTAGAGATAGGGGGGCGCAGTATTTT
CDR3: CSARDRGAQYF

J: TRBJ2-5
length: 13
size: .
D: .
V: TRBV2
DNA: TGTGCCAGCAGTGGGGGCAGGCAAGAGACCCAGTACTTC
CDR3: CASSGGRQETQYF

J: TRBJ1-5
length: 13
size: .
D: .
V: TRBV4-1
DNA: TGCGCCAGCAGCCAAGAAAGCAATCAGCCCCAGCATTTT
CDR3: CASSQESNQPQHF

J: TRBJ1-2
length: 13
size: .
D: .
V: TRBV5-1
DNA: TGCGCCAGCAGAACCGGGAGAAACTATGGCTACACCTTC
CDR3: CASRTGRNYGYTF

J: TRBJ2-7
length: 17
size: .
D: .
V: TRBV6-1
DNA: TGTGCCAGCAGTGAAGGAGGGGGGGCAGGGGGCGGACACGAGCAGTACTTC
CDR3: CASSEGGGAGGGHEQYF

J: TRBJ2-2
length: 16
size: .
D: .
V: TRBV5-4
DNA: TGTGCCAGCAGATCCCGCGGGGGCGCAAACACCGGGGAGCTGTTTTTT
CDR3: CASRSRGGANTGELFF

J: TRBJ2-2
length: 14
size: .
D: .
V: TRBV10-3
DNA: TGTGCCATCAGTCCCTTGGAGGTGGCCGGGGAGCTGTTTTTT
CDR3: CAISPLEVAGELFF

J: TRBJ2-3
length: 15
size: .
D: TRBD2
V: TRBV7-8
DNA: TGTGCCAGCAGCTTACCTAGCGGGAGCGCAGATACGCAGTATTTT
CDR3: CASSLPSGSADTQYF

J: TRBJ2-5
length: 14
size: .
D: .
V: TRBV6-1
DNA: TGTGCCAGCAGTGAAGCGAACGGTCAAGAGACCCAGTACTTC
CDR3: CASSEANGQETQYF

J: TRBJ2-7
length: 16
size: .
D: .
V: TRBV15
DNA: TGTGCCACCAGCAGAGAATGGGGGGACAGTGGCTACGAGCAGTACTTC
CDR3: CATSREWGDSGYEQYF

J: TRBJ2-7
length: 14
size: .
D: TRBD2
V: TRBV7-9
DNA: TGTGCCAGCAGCCCCCGACTAGCGCACTACGAGCAGTACTTC
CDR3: CASSPRLAHYEQYF

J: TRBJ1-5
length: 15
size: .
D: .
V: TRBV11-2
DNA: TGTGCCAGCAGCTTAGATGGGGTGAGCAATCAGCCCCAGCATTTT
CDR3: CASSLDGVSNQPQHF

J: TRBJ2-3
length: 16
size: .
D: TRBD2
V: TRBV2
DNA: TGTGCCAGCAGACCGACTAGCGGGGGGGCAGGAGATACGCAGTATTTT
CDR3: CASRPTSGGAGDTQYF

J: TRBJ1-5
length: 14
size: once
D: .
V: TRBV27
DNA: TGTGCCAGCAGTTGGATAGGGAAAGGTCAGCCCCAGCATTTT
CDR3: CASSWIGKGQPQHF

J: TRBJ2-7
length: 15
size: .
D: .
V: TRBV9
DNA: TGTGCCAGCACCCTACGGCCCGGGGGCCCCCACGAGCAGTACTTC
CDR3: CASTLRPGGPHEQYF

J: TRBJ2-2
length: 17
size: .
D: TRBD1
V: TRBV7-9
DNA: TGTGCCAGCAGCGAGAGAGGACAGGGGTACCGCACCGGGGAGCTGTTTTTT
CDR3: CASSERGQGYRTGELFF

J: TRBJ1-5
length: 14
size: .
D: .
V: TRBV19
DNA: TGTGCCAGTAGGCCTGCGGGGGGAAAGGAGCCCCAGCATTTT
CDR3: CASRPAGGKEPQHF

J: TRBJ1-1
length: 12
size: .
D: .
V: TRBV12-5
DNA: TGTGCTAGTGGTTTGGAAGGAGCTGAAGCTTTCTTT
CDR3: CASGLEGAEAFF

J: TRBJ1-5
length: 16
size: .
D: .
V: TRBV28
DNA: TGTGCCAGCAGTTTGCGGGCAAGCTATTCCAATCAGCCCCAGCATTTT
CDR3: CASSLRASYSNQPQHF

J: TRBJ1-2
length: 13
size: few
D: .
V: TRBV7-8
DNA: TGTGCCAGCAGCTTTGATCAGAACTATGGCTACACCTTC
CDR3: CASSFDQNYGYTF

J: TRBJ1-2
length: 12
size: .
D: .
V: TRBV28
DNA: TGTGCCAGCAGTTTCAAGGGTTTGGGCTACACCTTC
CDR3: CASSFKGLGYTF

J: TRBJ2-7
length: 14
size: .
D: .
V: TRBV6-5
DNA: TGTGCCAGCAGTCTAGGCAGGTTTTCCTACGAGCAGTACTTC
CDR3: CASSLGRFSYEQYF

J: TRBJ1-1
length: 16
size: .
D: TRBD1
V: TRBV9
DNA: TGTGCCAGCAGCGAGCAACGACGACAGGGGAGGACTGAAGCTTTCTTT
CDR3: CASSEQRRQGRTEAFF

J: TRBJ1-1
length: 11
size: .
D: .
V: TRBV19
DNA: TGTGCCAGTAGCTTCCGAGGCGAAGCTTTCTTT
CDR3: CASSFRGEAFF

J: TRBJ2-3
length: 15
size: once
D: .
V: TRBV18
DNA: TGTGCCAGCTCACCGCTGGAGGGGGGGCGAGATACGCAGTATTTT
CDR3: CASSPLEGGRDTQYF

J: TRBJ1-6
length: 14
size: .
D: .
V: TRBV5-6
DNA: TGTGCCAGCACCCCTCGTGGGCCGAATTCACCCCTCCACTTT
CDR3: CASTPRGPNSPLHF

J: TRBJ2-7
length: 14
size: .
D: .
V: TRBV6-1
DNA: TGTGCCAGCAGGAAGGGAGTGCAACTCTACGAGCAGTACTTC
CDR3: CASRKGVQLYEQYF

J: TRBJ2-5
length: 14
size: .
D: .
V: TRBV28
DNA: TGTGCCAGCAGACAGGGGGGGACACAAGAGACCCAGTACTTC
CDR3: CASRQGGTQETQYF

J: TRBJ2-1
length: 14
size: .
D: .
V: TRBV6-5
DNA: TGTGCCAGCAGTTACTCTACCGGGTACAATGAGCAGTTCTTC
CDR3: CASSYSTGYNEQFF

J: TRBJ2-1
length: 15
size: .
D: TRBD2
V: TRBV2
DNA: TGTGCCAGCAGTGAGGGGACTAGCGGGGGCAATGAGCAGTTCTTC
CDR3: CASSEGTSGGNEQFF

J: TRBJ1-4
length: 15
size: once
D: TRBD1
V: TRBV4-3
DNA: TGCGCCAGCAGCCCCACCCGGGACAGAAATGAAAAACTGTTTTTT
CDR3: CASSPTRDRNEKLFF